The 16 T cell receptor beta chains reported below all come from one sample, sequenced in a study of regulatory T cells in long-lasting Graves disease. According to the study, TCR beta libraries were built with iRepertoire HTBI primers and CDR3-region Arm-PCR. TCRdb analysed the multiplex PCR reads with MiXCR anew, one entry per CDR3 protein. The table lists around 450,000 distinct CDR3 sequences, approximately 16% of them singletons. Time point here: newly diagnosed GD, antithyroid drugs for less than 3 months. Making the TCR library involved RNA that had been extracted from PBMCs. This same sample was also part of a study on T cells in Graves' hyperthyroidism and ophthalmopathy.

Sample: peripheral blood mononuclear cells (PBMCs), taken at new diagnosis, from a patient treated with antithyroid drugs. The receptors here all came from a woman in her 40s with Graves disease.

This clonotype has more than one count but fewer than ten. This sequence joins TRBV10-3 and TRBJ2-3; D is undetermined. This CDR3 region has 13 residues. Trimming left V 6 bases short and J 1 base short, with 8 bases between. Germline CDR1 and CDR2: ENHRY and SYGVKD. CDR3 region: CAIRVGGTDTQYF. CDR3 nucleotide sequence: TGTGCCATCAGGGTTGGGGGCACAGATACGCAGTATTTT.

This clonotype has only a few counts. The chain links TRBV11-1 to TRBJ2-1, with 7 bases aligning to TRBD2. Trimming at V came to 4 bases and at J to 0 bases, leaving 9 bases not matched to a gene. CDR1 and CDR2 from the germline V gene are SGHAT and FQDESV (reference sequence). The CDR3 is made up of 17 amino acids. This CDR3 is CASSYHVGGSSYNEQFF. CDR3 nucleotides: TGTGCCAGCAGCTACCACGTCGGCGGGAGCTCCTACAATGAGCAGTTCTTC.

This clonotype was seen ten or more times. The rearrangement links TRBV11-3 to TRBJ2-3, with D hard to call. Trimming shortened V by 5 bases and J by 5 bases, and 8 bases separated the two germline ends. The CDR3 extends over 12 amino acids. Per the germline V gene, CDR1 is SGHNT and CDR2 is YENEEA. The CDR3: CASSGFGDTQYF. The CDR3 DNA sequence: TGTGCCAGCAGCGGGTTCGGAGATACGCAGTATTTT.

This clonotype was recorded a few times. The chain is built from TRBV4-1 and TRBJ2-5, with D uncertain. The CDR3 contains 14 residues. Trimming cost V 4 bases and J 4 bases, with 13 bases left between them. The germline V gene encodes CDR1 MGHRA and CDR2 YSYEKL. CDR3 amino acids: CASSRMLERETQYF. The CDR3 DNA follows: TGCGCCAGCAGCCGAATGCTAGAAAGAGAGACCCAGTACTTC.

This clonotype was counted many times. The chain is built from TRBV12-3 or TRBV12-4 and TRBJ2-3, with D possibly called TRBD1 or TRBD2 (6 bases each). The CDR3 is made up of 14 amino acids. Trimming took off 3 bases at V and 5 bases at J, with 12 bases between the two ends. The CDR3 DNA reads as TGTGCCAGCAGTTTCACGGGGGCAGGAGATACGCAGTATTTT. Encoded protein: CASSFTGAGDTQYF.

On this clonotype itself: A much larger clone lies a single base off, so this may be a read error. The final CDR3 position lacks the conserved phenylalanine or tryptophan, pointing to a likely read error. This chain joins TRBV6-1 and TRBJ2-6, with 9 bases lining up with TRBD2. CDR1 and CDR2 (germline): MNHNS, SASEGT. V shed 6 bases and J 1 base; nucleotides not matched to a gene: 22. CDR3 length: 22 amino acids. The CDR3 region has the DNA TGTGCCAGCAGAAATAGCGGGAGTATGTTAATAGACAAGGCATCTGGGGCCAACGTCCTGACTTCC. Amino acid sequence: CASRNSGSMLIDKASGANVLTS.

Many counts were recorded for this clonotype. The V call is TRBV7-9, the J call TRBJ2-5; D unclear. The CDR3 covers 14 residues. The V gene lost 1 base and the J gene lost 7 bases, with 13 bases spanning the gap. Germline CDR1 SEHNR, CDR2 FQNEAQ (reference sequence). The CDR3: CASSLVTGSGTQYF. The CDR3 region has the DNA TGTGCCAGCAGCTTAGTAACTGGGTCGGGGACCCAGTACTTC.

There are many counts of this clonotype. This chain connects TRBV28 to TRBJ2-4; 8 positions match TRBD2. The length of the CDR3 is 16 residues. Germline lookup yields CDR1 MDHEN and CDR2 SYDVKM. V lost 9 bases, J lost 0 bases, and 10 bases stayed unmatched. CDR3 in amino acids: CASLSGGTIAKNIQYF. CDR3 bases: TGTGCCAGTCTGTCGGGGGGGACAATAGCCAAAAACATTCAGTACTTC.

This clonotype was found a few times. This chain uses TRBV7-9 with TRBJ2-6, with D possibly matching TRBD1 (6 bases). This CDR3 has 16 residues. V lost 10 bases to trimming and J lost 0 bases, with 16 bases between them. CDR1 and CDR2 from the germline V gene are SEHNR and FQNEAQ (reference sequence). Here the CDR3 DNA reads TGTGCCAAAGGGGGATTGATGTTCTCTGGGGCCAACGTCCTGACTTTC. Protein: CAKGGLMFSGANVLTF.

A few counts support this clonotype. This rearrangement joins TRBV29-1 to TRBJ1-4, with 9 bases lining up with TRBD1. The CDR3 spans 12 residues. Germline values: CDR1 SQVTM, CDR2 ANQGSEA. J gave up 8 bases and V 8 bases, and 6 bases lay outside the gene matches. Written as DNA, the CDR3 is TGCAGCATCACAGGGGGCAGCGAAAAACTGTTTTTT. Amino acids: CSITGGSEKLFF.

This clonotype was detected ten times or more. The rearrangement joins TRBV28 to TRBJ2-7; the match to TRBD2 covers 11 bases. CDR3 size: 15 residues. Germline lookup yields CDR1 MDHEN and CDR2 SYDVKM. The junction had 9 bases not matched to a gene; V was cut back by 7 bases and J by 4 bases. The CDR3 bases are TGTGCCAGCACCCAGCTAGCGGGAGGCAAGTACGAGCAGTACTTC. Translated, it gives CASTQLAGGKYEQYF. The full variable domain, rest sourced from reference TRBV28 and TRBJ2-7, is DVKVTQSSRYLVKRTGEKVFLECVQDMDHENMFWYRQDPGLGLRLIYFSYDVKMKEKGDIPEGYSVSREKKERFSLILESASTNQTSMYLCASTQLAGGKYEQYFGPGTRLTVT.

This clonotype was recorded many times. The CDR3 spells CASSLVREASYEQYF. Written as DNA, the CDR3 is TGTGCCAGCAGCTTAGTACGGGAGGCCTCCTACGAGCAGTACTTC. V gene TRBV7-3 combines with J gene TRBJ2-7; TRBD2 matches 7 bases. This CDR3 spans 15 amino acids. V lost 2 bases, J lost 0 bases, and 4 bases stayed unmatched. Germline V gene lookup returns CDR1 SGHTA and CDR2 FQGTGA.

This clonotype was detected ten times or more. The chain recombines TRBV6-1 with TRBJ1-2, with 8 bases identical to TRBD1. The CDR3 runs to 14 residues. J gave up 6 bases and V 6 bases, and 9 bases lay outside the gene matches. Germline CDR1 MNHNS, CDR2 SASEGT. CDR3 protein: CASSGQGPRDGYTF. As DNA, the CDR3 is TGTGCCAGCAGCGGACAGGGCCCCAGGGATGGCTACACCTTC.

This clonotype was picked up many times. The genes are TRBV12-3 or TRBV12-4 and TRBJ2-1; 13 bases align to TRBD2. The CDR3 covers 17 residues. For the CDR3, the DNA is TGTACATACCTCAGCCCAGGGACTAGCGGGGCCCCCAATGAGCAGTTCTTC. Protein product: CTYLSPGTSGAPNEQFF.

The rearrangement joins TRBV7-2 to TRBJ2-5; D not certain. The germline V and J ends were trimmed by 1 base and 0 bases, with 6 bases remaining between them. Germline V CDR1 and CDR2: SGHTA, FQGNSA. There are 14 residues in the CDR3. The chain's CDR3 is CASSLGRNQETQYF. The CDR3 nucleotides are TGTGCCAGCAGCTTAGGGCGGAACCAAGAGACCCAGTACTTC.

This clonotype was observed at least ten times. The chain couples TRBV7-2 to TRBJ2-7, with D tentatively TRBD2 (6 bases). Trimming removed 5 bases from V and 2 bases from J, with 16 bases in between. The length of the CDR3 is 15 residues. CDR1 and CDR2 from the germline V gene are SGHTA and FQGNSA. The CDR3 protein is CASSVAPGLTYEQYF. Here the CDR3 DNA reads TGTGCCAGCAGCGTGGCACCGGGACTTACCTACGAGCAGTACTTC.